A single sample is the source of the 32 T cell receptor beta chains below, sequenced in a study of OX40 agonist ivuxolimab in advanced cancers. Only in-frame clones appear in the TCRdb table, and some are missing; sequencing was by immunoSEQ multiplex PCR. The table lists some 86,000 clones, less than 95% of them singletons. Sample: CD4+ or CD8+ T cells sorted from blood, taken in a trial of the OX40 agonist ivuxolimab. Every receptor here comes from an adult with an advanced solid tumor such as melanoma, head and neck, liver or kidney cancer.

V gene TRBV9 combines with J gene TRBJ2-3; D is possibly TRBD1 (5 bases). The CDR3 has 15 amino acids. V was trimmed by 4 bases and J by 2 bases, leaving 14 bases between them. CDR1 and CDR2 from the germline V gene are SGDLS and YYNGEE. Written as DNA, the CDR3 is TGTGCCAGCAGCCCTTGGGGCAGGGACACAGATACGCAGTATTTT. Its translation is CASSPWGRDTDTQYF.

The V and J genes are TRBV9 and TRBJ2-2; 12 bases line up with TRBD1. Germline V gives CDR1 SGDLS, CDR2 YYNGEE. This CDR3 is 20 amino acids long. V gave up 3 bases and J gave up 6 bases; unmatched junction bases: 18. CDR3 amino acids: CASSEKGTGGVVSVPGELFF. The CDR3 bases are TGTGCCAGCAGCGAGAAGGGGACAGGGGGCGTCGTATCGGTCCCCGGGGAGCTGTTTTTT.

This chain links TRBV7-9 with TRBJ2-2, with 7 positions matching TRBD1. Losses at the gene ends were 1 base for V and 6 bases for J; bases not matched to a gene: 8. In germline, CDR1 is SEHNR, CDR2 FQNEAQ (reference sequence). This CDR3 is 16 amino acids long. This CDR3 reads CASSLEDRAFAGELFF. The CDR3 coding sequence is TGTGCCAGCAGCTTAGAAGACAGGGCGTTCGCCGGGGAGCTGTTTTTT.

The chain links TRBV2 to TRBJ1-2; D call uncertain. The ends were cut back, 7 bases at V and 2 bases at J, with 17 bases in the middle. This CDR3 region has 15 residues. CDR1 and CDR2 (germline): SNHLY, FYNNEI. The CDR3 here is CASIPLGVLNYGYTF. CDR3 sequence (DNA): TGTGCCAGCATTCCATTAGGCGTACTCAACTATGGCTACACCTTC.

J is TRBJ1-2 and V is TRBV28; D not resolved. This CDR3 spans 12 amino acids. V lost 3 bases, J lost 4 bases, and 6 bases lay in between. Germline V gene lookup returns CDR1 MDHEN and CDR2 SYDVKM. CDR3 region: CASSFGSYGYTF. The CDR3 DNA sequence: TGTGCCAGCAGTTTCGGGTCCTATGGCTACACCTTC.

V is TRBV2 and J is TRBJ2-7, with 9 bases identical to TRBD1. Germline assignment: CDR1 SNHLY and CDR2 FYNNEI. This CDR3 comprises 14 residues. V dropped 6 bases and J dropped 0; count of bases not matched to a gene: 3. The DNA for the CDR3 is TGTGCCAGCAGCCCGGGACAGGGCTCCTACGAGCAGTACTTC. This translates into CASSPGQGSYEQYF.

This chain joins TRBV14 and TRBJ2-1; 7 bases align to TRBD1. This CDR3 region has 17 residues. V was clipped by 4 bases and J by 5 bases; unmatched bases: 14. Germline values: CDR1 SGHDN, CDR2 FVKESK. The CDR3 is CASSPPRQGILDNEQFF. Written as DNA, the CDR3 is TGTGCCAGCAGCCCCCCGAGACAGGGAATACTGGACAATGAGCAGTTCTTC.

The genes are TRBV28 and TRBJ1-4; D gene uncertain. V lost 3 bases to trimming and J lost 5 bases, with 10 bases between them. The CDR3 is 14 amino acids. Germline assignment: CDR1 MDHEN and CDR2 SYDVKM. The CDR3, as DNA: TGTGCCAGCAGTTTTCGGCTGGGAAATGAAAAACTGTTTTTT. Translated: CASSFRLGNEKLFF.

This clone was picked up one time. CDR3 region: CASRGQGLSRADTQYF. The CDR3 nucleotides are TGTGCCAGCAGGGGGCAGGGCCTTAGCAGGGCAGATACGCAGTATTTT. The chain combines TRBV2 with TRBJ2-3; tentatively, D is TRBD1 (5 bases). The CDR3 is made up of 16 amino acids. Trimming removed 6 bases from V and 4 bases from J, with 20 bases in between. Germline-derived CDR1 and CDR2 are SNHLY and FYNNEI.

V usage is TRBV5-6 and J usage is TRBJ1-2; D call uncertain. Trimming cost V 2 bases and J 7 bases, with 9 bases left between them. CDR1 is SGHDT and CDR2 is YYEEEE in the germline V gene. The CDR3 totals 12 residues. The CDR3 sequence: CASSLDIAGYTF. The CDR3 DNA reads TGTGCCAGCAGCTTAGACATCGCTGGCTACACCTTC.

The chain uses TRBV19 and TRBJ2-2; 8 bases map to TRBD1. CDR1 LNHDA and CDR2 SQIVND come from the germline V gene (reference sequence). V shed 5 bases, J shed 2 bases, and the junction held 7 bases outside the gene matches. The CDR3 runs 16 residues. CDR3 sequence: CASSLPPGGNTGELFF. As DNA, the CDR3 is TGTGCCAGTAGTCTCCCACCAGGGGGCAACACCGGGGAGCTGTTTTTT. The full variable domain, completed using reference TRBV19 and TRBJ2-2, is DGGITQSPKYLFRKEGQNVTLSCEQNLNHDAMYWYRQDPGQGLRLIYYSQIVNDFQKGDIAEGYSVSREKKESFPLTVTSAQKNPTAFYLCASSLPPGGNTGELFFGEGSRLTVL.

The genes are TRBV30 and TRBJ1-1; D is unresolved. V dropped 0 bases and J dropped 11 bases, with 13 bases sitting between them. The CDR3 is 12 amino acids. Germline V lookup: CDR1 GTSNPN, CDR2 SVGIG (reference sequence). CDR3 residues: CAWSVGGGMAFF. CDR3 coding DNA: TGTGCCTGGAGTGTAGGAGGAGGGATGGCTTTCTTT.

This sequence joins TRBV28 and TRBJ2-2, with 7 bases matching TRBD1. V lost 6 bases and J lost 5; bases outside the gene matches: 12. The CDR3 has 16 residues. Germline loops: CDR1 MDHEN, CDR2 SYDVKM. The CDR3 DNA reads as TGTGCCAGCAGCCACCGAGCGACAGGGTTGACCGGGGAGCTGTTTTTT. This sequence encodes CASSHRATGLTGELFF.

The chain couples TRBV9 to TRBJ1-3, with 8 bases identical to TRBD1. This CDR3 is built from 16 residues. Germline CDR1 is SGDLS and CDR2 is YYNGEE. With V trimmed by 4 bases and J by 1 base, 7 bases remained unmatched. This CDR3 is CASSPEDRASGNTIYF. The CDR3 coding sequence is TGTGCCAGCAGCCCAGAGGACAGGGCGTCTGGAAACACCATATATTTT.

The CDR3 here is CSVEDHTSGGANNEQFF. CDR3 DNA: TGCAGCGTTGAAGATCATACTAGCGGGGGGGCAAATAATGAGCAGTTCTTC. This sequence joins TRBV29-1 and TRBJ2-1, with 13 nucleotides matching TRBD2. The germline gives CDR1 SQVTM, CDR2 ANQGSEA. CDR3 length equals 17 residues. V lost 0 bases to trimming and J lost 7 bases; unmatched junction nucleotides: 9.

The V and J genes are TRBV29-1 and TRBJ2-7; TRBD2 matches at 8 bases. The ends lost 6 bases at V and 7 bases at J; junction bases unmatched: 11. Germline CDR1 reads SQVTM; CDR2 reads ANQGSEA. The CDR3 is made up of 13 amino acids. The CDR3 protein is CSVPAGELGEQYF. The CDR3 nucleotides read TGCAGCGTCCCAGCGGGGGAATTGGGAGAGCAGTACTTC.

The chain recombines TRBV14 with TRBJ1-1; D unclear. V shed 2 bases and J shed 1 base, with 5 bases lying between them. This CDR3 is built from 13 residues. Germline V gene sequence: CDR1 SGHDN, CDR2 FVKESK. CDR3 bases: TGTGCCAGCAGCCAACTGTGGAACACTGAAGCTTTCTTT. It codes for CASSQLWNTEAFF.

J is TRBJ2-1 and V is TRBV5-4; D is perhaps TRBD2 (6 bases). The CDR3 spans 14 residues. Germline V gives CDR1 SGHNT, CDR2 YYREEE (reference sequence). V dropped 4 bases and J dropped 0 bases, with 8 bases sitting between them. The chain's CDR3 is CASSVTSSYNEQFF. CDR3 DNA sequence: TGTGCCAGCAGCGTGACTAGCTCCTACAATGAGCAGTTCTTC.

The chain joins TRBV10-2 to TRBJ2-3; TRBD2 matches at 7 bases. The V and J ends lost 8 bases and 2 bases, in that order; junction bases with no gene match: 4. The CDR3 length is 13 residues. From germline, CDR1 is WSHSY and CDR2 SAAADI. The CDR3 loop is CASSGLFTDTQYF. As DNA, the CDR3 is TGCGCCAGCTCGGGACTATTCACAGATACGCAGTATTTT.

CDR3 residues: CASSVLAGGQETQYF. The CDR3 coding sequence is TGTGCCAGCAGCGTACTAGCGGGGGGACAAGAGACCCAGTACTTC. The genes are TRBV9 and TRBJ2-5; 11 bases are a match to TRBD2. The CDR3 covers 15 residues. Germline-derived CDR1 and CDR2 are SGDLS and YYNGEE. The J segment lost 2 bases and the V segment lost 1 base, leaving 1 base of the junction unmatched.

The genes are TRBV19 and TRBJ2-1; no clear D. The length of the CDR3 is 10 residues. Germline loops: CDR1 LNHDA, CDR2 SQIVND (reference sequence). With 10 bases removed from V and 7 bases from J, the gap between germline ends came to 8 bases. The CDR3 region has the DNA TGTGCCACCTGGGGAAATGAGCAGTTCTTC. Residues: CATWGNEQFF.

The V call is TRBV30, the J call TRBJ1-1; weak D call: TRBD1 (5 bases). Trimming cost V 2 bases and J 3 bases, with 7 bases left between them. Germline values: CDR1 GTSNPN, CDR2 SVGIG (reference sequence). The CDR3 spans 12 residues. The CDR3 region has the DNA TGTGCCTGGAGTTTAGGGGACACTGAAGCTTTCTTT. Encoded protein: CAWSLGDTEAFF.

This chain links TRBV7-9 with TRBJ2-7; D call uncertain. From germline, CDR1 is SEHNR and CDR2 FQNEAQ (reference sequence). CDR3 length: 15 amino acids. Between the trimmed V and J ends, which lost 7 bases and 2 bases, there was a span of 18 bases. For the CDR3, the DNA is TGTGCCAGCACCCCATTTAGTGACATTCCCTACGAGCAGTACTTC. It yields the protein CASTPFSDIPYEQYF.

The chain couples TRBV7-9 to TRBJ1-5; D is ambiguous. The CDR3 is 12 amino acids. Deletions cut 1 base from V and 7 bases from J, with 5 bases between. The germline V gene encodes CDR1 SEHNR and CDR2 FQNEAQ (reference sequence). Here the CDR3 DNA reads TGTGCCAGCAGCTTAGATAAGCAGCCCCAGCATTTT. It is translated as CASSLDKQPQHF.

As DNA, the CDR3 is TGCGCCAGCAGCTTGGGACAGGGACTGAGCACAGATACGCAGTATTTT. The encoded protein is CASSLGQGLSTDTQYF. The J gene is TRBJ2-3, the V gene TRBV5-1; the D gene is possibly TRBD1 (7 bases). The length of the CDR3 is 16 residues. Germline CDR1 is SGHRS and CDR2 is YFSETQ. Trimming cost V 0 bases and J 0 bases, with 11 bases left between them.

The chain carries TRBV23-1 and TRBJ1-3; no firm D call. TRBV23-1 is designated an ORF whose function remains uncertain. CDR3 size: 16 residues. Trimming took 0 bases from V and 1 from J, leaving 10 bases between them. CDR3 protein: CASSQSRARSGNTIYF. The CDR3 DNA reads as TGCGCCAGCAGTCAATCCCGGGCAAGATCTGGAAACACCATATATTTT.

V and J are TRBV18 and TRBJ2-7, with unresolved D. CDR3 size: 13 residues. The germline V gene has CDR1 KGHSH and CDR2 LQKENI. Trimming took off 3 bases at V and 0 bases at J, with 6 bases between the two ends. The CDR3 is CASSPGGSYEQYF. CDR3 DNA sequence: TGTGCCAGCTCACCGGGTGGCTCCTACGAGCAGTACTTC.

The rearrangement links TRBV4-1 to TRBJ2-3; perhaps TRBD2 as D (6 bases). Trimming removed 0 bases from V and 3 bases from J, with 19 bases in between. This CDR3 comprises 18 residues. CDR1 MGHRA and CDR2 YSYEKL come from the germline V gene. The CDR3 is CASSQDWIREARTDTQYF. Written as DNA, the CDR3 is TGCGCCAGCAGCCAAGATTGGATAAGGGAGGCGCGGACAGATACGCAGTATTTT.

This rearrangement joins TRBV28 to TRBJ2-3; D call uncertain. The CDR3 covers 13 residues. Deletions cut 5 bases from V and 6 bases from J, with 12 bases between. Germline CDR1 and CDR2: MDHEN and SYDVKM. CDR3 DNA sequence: TGTGCCAGCAGTACTCAGTCCGGGGATACGCAGTATTTT. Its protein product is CASSTQSGDTQYF. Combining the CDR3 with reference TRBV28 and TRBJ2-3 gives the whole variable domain DVKVTQSSRYLVKRTGEKVFLECVQDMDHENMFWYRQDPGLGLRLIYFSYDVKMKEKGDIPEGYSVSREKKERFSLILESASTNQTSMYLCASSTQSGDTQYFGPGTRLTVL.

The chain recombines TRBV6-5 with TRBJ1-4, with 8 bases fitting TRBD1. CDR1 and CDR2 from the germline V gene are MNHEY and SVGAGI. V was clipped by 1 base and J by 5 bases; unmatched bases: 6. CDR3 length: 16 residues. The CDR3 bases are TGTGCCAGCAGTTACTTGCCACAGGGGGTAAATGAAAAACTGTTTTTT. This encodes CASSYLPQGVNEKLFF.

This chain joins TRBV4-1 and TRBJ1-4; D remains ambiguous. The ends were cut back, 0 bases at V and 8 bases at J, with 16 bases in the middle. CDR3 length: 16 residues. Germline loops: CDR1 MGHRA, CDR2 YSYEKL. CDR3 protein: CASSQESGPEGEKLFF. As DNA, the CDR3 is TGCGCCAGCAGCCAAGAGAGTGGACCGGAGGGAGAAAAACTGTTTTTT.

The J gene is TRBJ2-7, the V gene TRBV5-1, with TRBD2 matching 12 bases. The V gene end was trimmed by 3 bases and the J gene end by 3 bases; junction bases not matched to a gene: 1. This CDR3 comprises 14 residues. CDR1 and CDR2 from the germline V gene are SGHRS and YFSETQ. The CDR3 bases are TGCGCCAGCAGCTGGACTAGCGGGGACTACGAGCAGTACTTC. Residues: CASSWTSGDYEQYF.